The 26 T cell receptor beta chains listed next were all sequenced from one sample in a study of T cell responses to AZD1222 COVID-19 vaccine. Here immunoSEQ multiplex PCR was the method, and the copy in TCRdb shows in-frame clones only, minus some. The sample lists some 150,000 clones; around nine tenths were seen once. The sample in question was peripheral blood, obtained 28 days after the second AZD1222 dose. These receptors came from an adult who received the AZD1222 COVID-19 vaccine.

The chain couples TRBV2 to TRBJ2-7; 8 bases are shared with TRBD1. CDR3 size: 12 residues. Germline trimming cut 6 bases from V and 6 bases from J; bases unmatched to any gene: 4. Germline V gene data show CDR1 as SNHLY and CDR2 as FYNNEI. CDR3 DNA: TGTGCCAGCAGGGCTACAGGGGGCGAGCAGTACTTC. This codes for CASRATGGEQYF.

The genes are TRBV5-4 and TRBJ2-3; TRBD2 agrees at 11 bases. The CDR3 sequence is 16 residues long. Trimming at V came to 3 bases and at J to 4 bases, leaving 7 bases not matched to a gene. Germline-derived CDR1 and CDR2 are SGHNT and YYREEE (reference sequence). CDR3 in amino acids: CASSSDLAGGPDTQYF. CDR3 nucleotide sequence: TGTGCCAGCAGCTCCGACTTAGCGGGAGGGCCAGATACGCAGTATTTT.

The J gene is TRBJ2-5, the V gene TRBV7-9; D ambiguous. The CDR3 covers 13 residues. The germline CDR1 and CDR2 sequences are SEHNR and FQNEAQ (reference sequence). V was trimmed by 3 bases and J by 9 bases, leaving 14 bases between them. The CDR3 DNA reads TGTGCCAGCAGCTTCACGCCCCAAGTGGCCCAGTACTTC. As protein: CASSFTPQVAQYF.

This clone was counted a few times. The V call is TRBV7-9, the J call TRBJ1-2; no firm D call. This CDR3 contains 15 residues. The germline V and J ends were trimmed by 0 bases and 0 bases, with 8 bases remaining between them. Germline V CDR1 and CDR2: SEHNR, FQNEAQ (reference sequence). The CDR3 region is CASSLAGPANYGYTF. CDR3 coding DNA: TGTGCCAGCAGCTTAGCCGGACCAGCTAACTATGGCTACACCTTC.

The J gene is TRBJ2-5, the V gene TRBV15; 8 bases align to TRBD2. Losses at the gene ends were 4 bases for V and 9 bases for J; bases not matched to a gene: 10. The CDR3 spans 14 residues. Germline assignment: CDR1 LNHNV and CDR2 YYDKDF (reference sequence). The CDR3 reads CATSNPGTSWAQYF. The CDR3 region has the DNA TGTGCCACCAGCAACCCAGGGACTAGTTGGGCCCAGTACTTC.

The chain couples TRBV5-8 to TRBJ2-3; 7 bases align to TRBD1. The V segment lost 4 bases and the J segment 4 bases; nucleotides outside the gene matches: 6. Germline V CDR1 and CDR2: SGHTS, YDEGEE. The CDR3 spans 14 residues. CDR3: CASSRDRGADTQYF. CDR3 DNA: TGTGCCAGCAGCCGGGACAGAGGGGCAGATACGCAGTATTTT.

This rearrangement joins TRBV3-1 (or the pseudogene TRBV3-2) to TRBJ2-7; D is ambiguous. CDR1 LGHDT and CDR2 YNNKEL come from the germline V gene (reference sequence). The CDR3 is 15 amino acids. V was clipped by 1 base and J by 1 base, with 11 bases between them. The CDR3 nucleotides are TGTGCCAGCAGCCAAGGAGTAGACTCATCCTACGAGCAGTACTTC. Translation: CASSQGVDSSYEQYF.

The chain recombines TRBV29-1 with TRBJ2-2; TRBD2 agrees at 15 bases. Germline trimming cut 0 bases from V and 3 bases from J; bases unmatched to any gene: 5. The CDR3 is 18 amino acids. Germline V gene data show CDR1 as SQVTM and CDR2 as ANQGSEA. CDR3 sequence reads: CSVEDRTSGRAHTGELFF. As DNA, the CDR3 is TGCAGCGTTGAAGATAGGACTAGCGGGAGGGCCCACACCGGGGAGCTGTTTTTT.

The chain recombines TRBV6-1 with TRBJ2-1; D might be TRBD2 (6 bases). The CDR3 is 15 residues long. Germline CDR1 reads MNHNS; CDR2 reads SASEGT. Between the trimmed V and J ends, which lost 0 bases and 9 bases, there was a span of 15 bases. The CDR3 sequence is CASSEAPAGQGEQFF. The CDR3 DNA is TGTGCCAGCAGTGAAGCCCCGGCGGGGCAGGGTGAGCAGTTCTTC.

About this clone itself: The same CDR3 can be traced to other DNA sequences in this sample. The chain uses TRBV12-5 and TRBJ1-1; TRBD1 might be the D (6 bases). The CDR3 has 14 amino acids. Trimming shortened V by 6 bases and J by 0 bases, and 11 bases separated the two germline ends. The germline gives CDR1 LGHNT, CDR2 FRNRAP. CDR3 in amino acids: CASGLDRLNTEAFF. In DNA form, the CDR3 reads TGTGCTAGTGGCCTCGACAGGTTGAACACTGAAGCTTTCTTT.

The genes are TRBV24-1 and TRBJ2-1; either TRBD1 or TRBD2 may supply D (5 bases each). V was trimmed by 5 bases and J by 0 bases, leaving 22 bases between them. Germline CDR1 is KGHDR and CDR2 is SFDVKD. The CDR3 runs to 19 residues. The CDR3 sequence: CATSGSPLPGRSSYNEQFF. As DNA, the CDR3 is TGTGCCACCAGTGGGTCCCCCTTACCGGGACGGAGCTCCTACAATGAGCAGTTCTTC.

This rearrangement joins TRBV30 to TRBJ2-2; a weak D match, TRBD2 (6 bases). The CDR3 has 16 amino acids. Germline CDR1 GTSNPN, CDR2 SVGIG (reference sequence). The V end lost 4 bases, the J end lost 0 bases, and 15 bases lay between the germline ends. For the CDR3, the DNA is TGTGCCTGGAATCGGGAGAGGACACCGAACACCGGGGAGCTGTTTTTT. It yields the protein CAWNRERTPNTGELFF.

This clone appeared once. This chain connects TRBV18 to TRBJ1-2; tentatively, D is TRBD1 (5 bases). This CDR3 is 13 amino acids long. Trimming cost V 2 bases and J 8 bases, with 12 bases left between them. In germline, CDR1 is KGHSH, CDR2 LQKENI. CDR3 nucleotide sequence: TGTGCCAGCTCACCAAGGGACCTCCTAGGCTACACCTTC. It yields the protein CASSPRDLLGYTF.

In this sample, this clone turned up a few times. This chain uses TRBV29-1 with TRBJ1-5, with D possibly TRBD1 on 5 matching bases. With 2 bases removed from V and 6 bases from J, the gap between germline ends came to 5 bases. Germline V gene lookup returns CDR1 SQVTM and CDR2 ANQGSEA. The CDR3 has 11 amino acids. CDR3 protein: CSVERGQPQHF. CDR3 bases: TGCAGCGTTGAAAGGGGTCAGCCCCAGCATTTT.

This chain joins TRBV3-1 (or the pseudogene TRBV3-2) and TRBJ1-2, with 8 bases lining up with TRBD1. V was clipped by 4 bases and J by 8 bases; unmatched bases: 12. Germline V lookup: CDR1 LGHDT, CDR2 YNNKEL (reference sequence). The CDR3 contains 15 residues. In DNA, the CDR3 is TGTGCCAGCAGCCGCCTTAGGACAGGGCTTGGGGGCTACACCTTC. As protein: CASSRLRTGLGGYTF.

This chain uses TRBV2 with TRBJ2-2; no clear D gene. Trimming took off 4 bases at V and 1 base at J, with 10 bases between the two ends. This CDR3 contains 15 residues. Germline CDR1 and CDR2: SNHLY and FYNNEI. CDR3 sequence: CASSAPTVNTGELFF. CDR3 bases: TGTGCCAGCAGTGCCCCTACAGTGAACACCGGGGAGCTGTTTTTT.

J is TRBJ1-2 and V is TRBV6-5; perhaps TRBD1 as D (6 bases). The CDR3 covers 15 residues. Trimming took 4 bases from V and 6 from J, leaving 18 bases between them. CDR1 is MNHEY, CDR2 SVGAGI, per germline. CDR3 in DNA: TGTGCCAGCAGTTTAGGACAGTCCCTGCGTGATGGCTACACCTTC. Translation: CASSLGQSLRDGYTF.

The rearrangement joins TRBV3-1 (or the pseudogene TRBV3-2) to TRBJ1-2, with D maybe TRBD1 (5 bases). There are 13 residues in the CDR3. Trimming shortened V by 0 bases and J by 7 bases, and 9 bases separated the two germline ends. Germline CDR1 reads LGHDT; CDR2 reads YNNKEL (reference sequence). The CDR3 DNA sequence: TGTGCCAGCAGCCAAGAAGGTGGGGCTGGCTACACCTTC. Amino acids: CASSQEGGAGYTF.

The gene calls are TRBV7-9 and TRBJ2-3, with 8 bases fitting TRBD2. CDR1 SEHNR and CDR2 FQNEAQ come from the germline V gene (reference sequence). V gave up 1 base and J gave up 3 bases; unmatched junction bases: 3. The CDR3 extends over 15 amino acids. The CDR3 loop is CASSLGGTSTDTQYF. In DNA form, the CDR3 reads TGTGCCAGCAGCTTAGGGGGGACTAGTACAGATACGCAGTATTTT.

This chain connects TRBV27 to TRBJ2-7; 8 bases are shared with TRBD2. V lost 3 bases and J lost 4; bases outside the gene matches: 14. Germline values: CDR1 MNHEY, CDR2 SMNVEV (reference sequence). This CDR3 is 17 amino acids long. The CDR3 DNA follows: TGTGCCAGCAGTTTTTTGTTCTCGGGAGGGCCTTCTTACGAGCAGTACTTC. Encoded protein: CASSFLFSGGPSYEQYF.

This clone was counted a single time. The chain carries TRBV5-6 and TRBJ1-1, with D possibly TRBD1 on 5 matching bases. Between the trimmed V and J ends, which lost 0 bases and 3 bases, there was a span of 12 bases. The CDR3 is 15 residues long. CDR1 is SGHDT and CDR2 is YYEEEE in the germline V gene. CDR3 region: CASSLAGVRDTEAFF. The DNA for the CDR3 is TGTGCCAGCAGCTTGGCGGGGGTACGGGACACTGAAGCTTTCTTT. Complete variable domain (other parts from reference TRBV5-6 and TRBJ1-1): DAGVTQSPTHLIKTRGQQVTLRCSPKSGHDTVSWYQQALGQGPQFIFQYYEEEERQRGNFPDRFSGHQFPNYSSELNVNALLLGDSALYLCASSLAGVRDTEAFFGQGTRLTVV.

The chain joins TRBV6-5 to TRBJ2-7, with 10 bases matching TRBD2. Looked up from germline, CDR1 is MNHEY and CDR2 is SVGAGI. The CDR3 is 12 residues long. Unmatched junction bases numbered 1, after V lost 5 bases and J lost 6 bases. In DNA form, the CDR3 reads TGTGCCAGCAGTCCTAGCGGGAGCGAGCAGTACTTC. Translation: CASSPSGSEQYF.

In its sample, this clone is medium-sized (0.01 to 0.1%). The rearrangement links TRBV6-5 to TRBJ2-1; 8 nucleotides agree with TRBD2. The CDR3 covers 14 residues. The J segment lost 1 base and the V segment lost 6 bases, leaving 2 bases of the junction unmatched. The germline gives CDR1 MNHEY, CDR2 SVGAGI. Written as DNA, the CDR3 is TGTGCCAGCAGCGCGGGAGGATCCTACAATGAGCAGTTCTTC. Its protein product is CASSAGGSYNEQFF.

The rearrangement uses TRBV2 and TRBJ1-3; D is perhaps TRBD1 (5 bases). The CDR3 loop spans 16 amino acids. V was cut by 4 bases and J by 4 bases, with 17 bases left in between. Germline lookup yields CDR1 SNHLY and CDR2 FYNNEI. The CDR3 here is CASSGDEGTSGNTIYF. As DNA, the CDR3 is TGTGCCAGCAGTGGAGATGAAGGGACGTCGGGAAACACCATATATTTT.

Here the CDR3 reads CASSQGLAGLNEQFF. The CDR3 DNA is TGTGCCAGCTCACAAGGACTAGCGGGGCTCAATGAGCAGTTCTTC. This chain uses TRBV18 with TRBJ2-1; 12 positions agree with TRBD2. The CDR3 sequence is 15 residues long. The V gene end was trimmed by 4 bases and the J gene end by 6 bases; junction bases not matched to a gene: 4. From germline, CDR1 is KGHSH and CDR2 LQKENI.

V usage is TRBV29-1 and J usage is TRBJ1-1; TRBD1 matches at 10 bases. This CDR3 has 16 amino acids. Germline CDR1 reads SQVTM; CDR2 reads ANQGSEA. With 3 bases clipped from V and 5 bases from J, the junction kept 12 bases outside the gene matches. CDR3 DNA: TGCAGCGTTGAGAGACCCCGGGGACAGGGGAAGACTGAAGCTTTCTTT. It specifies CSVERPRGQGKTEAFF.